The clone carrying this TCR beta chain was seen only a few times. Its target is unknown. The data originate from a study of blood T cells in healthy people across ages. Study-wide results and limits: There were more naive CD4+ cells and higher diversity in long-lived donors than in aged donors.

Per the germline V gene, CDR1 is SGHRS and CDR2 is YFSETQ. Trimming removed 7 bases from V and 4 bases from J, with 16 bases in between. This CDR3 contains 14 residues. The authors ran a second PCR of about 6 to 12 cycles using a sample-barcoded 5' primer and a J-beta primer mix. Using its own MiXCR run on the 5' RACE reads, TCRdb lists one record per CDR3 protein. The sample shows some 1.7 million distinct CDR3 sequences, roughly 28% of them seen only once. Material for sequencing was blood. The receptor was derived from a woman under 40 in good health. The chain carries TRBV5-1 and TRBJ2-3; D is possibly TRBD2 (6 bases). CDR3 sequence reads: CASRGSGPSDTQYF. The DNA of the CDR3 is TGCGCCAGCCGGGGGTCAGGGCCTTCAGATACGCAGTATTTT.